This TCR beta chain comes out of a study of T cells in Graves' hyperthyroidism and ophthalmopathy. The TCR beta CDR3 regions underwent amplification using RNA transcripts as the source. The HTBI primer set was used in a first-round RT-PCR of the TCR CDR3. Using its own MiXCR run on the multiplex PCR reads, TCRdb lists one record per CDR3 protein. The repertoire has hundreds of thousands of distinct CDR3 sequences, 38% of them found once; the top ten carry over 8%. Hyperthyroidism in the patients, aged 18 to 65, was newly diagnosed and under 2 months in duration. This clonotype originated in a man between 18 and 29 years old with Graves' hyperthyroidism. Sequenced: blood.

The CDR3 protein is CASTYAALEAFF. CDR3 nucleotides: TGTGCCAGCACCTACGCCGCACTTGAAGCTTTCTTT. The rearrangement uses TRBV11-2 and TRBJ1-1; D is undetermined. The CDR3 is 12 residues long. CDR1 and CDR2 from the germline V gene are SGHAT and FQNNGV. The V end was cut by 7 bases, the J end by 7 bases, with 13 bases between.